Below, 13 T cell receptor beta chains from the same sample are listed, as sequenced in a study of human T cells and chemical hapten exposure. Via MiXCR, TCRdb re-called the RACE reads, giving one row per CDR3 protein. Of 80,000 to 100,000 distinct CDR3 sequences listed, 7.5% to 9.5% are singletons. Time point specified: patch test 1, 2 weeks after DPC sensitization. Treatment denoted: therapeutic diphenylcyclopropenone sensitization with weekly scalp DPC. This specimen was whole blood, taken in connection with sensitization to the hapten diphenylcyclopropenone (DPC). Receptors originate from a young woman with alopecia areata. Some clones in this sample may be carry-over from other donors' samples.

The chain combines TRBV6-6 with TRBJ1-1; D may be TRBD1 (6 bases). This CDR3 has 12 residues. From germline, CDR1 is MNHNY and CDR2 SVGAGI (reference sequence). V was cut by 2 bases and J by 8 bases, with 9 bases left in between. The CDR3 sequence is CASSYPGVEAFF. Here the CDR3 DNA reads TGTGCCAGCAGTTACCCAGGGGTAGAAGCTTTCTTT.

This clonotype has just a few counts. This chain links TRBV6-2 or TRBV6-3 with TRBJ1-6; maybe TRBD1 (6 bases). The CDR3 loop spans 13 amino acids. Germline lookup yields CDR1 MNHEY and CDR2 SVGEGT. Trimming removed 6 bases from V and 9 bases from J, with 12 bases in between. The CDR3 loop reads CASRQGGSSPLHF. The CDR3 coding sequence is TGTGCCAGCAGACAAGGGGGTTCTTCACCCCTCCACTTT.

This clonotype has a count of ten or more. The chain links TRBV6-6 to TRBJ2-1; D call uncertain. Trimming pared 0 bases from V and 2 bases from J, leaving 14 bases between. Germline-derived CDR1 and CDR2 are MNHNY and SVGAGI (reference sequence). The CDR3 spans 17 residues. CDR3: CASSYSVRASPYNEQFF. The CDR3 DNA reads TGTGCCAGCAGTTACTCGGTCCGGGCCTCGCCCTACAATGAGCAGTTCTTC.

The table lists this clonotype with many counts. The V call is TRBV13, the J call TRBJ1-1, with D hard to call. The CDR3 loop spans 15 amino acids. Germline lookup yields CDR1 PRHDT and CDR2 FYEKMQ (reference sequence). V was clipped by 6 bases and J by 1 base, with 15 bases between them. Here the CDR3 reads CASRLFMDRNTEAFF. CDR3 DNA sequence: TGTGCCAGCAGATTGTTTATGGACCGGAACACTGAAGCTTTCTTT.

This clonotype was seen only a few times. The chain is built from TRBV3-1 and TRBJ1-1; D call uncertain. V lost 4 bases to trimming and J lost 7 bases, with 10 bases between them. In germline, CDR1 is LGHDT, CDR2 YNNKEL (reference sequence). The CDR3 sequence is 12 residues long. The CDR3 loop is CASSLDGFEAFF. Written as DNA, the CDR3 is TGTGCCAGCAGCCTCGACGGTTTTGAAGCTTTCTTT.

The table lists this clonotype with a few counts. The chain couples TRBV30 to TRBJ2-2; D is possibly TRBD2 (6 bases). Germline lookup yields CDR1 GTSNPN and CDR2 SVGIG (reference sequence). V was clipped by 1 base and J by 1 base, with 10 bases between them. The CDR3 is made up of 15 amino acids. The CDR3 loop is CAWSAVRGNTGELFF. The CDR3 coding sequence is TGTGCCTGGAGTGCTGTGCGGGGGAACACCGGGGAGCTGTTTTTT.

This clonotype was observed many times. V usage is TRBV7-9 and J usage is TRBJ2-2; 9 nucleotides match TRBD1. V lost 5 bases and J lost 7; bases outside the gene matches: 8. The CDR3 consists of 15 residues. Germline CDR1 reads SEHNR; CDR2 reads FQNEAQ (reference sequence). The DNA of the CDR3 is TGTGCCAGCAGCCCCCGGACAGGGGAAGTCGGGGAGCTGTTTTTT. Protein product: CASSPRTGEVGELFF.

This chain joins TRBV5-4 and TRBJ2-3; 8 nucleotides line up with TRBD1. This CDR3 comprises 15 residues. The V gene's germline CDR1 is SGHNT and CDR2 YYREEE (reference sequence). V lost 7 bases and J lost 2; bases outside the gene matches: 9. In DNA, the CDR3 is TGTGCCAGCCGAGAGAGGGGACAGGCCACAGATACGCAGTATTTT. It codes for CASRERGQATDTQYF.

The chain links TRBV7-9 to TRBJ2-5, with TRBD2 identical over 10 bases. The V gene's germline CDR1 is SEHNR and CDR2 FQNEAQ (reference sequence). This CDR3 has 15 residues. The V gene end was trimmed by 3 bases and the J gene end by 5 bases; junction bases not matched to a gene: 6. The CDR3 region is CASSFRGLAWETQYF. CDR3 nucleotides: TGTGCCAGCAGCTTCAGGGGACTAGCGTGGGAGACCCAGTACTTC.

This chain uses TRBV7-9 with TRBJ2-7, with D possibly being TRBD2 (7 bases). The length of the CDR3 is 12 residues. Germline loops: CDR1 SEHNR, CDR2 FQNEAQ (reference sequence). Between the trimmed V and J ends, which lost 7 bases and 7 bases, there was a span of 14 bases. This CDR3 is CASTRGGGEQYF. As DNA, the CDR3 is TGTGCCAGCACCCGAGGGGGGGGAGAGCAGTACTTC.

In the case of this clonotype: A read error is possible here, since a much larger clone lies one base away. The chain recombines TRBV9 with TRBJ2-2, with D perhaps TRBD1 (8 bases). The germline gives CDR1 SGDLS, CDR2 YYNGEE. This CDR3 has 15 amino acids. Trimming removed 3 bases from V and 7 bases from J, with 16 bases in between. CDR3 nucleotide sequence: TGTGCCAGCAGCGCCGGACAGGGAGGGAACGGGGAGCTGTTTTTT. This sequence encodes CASSAGQGGNGELFF.

The chain has TRBV20-1 and TRBJ1-2, with D unclear. Germline V gene sequence: CDR1 DFQATT, CDR2 SNEGSKA (reference sequence). Trimming shortened V by 6 bases and J by 3 bases, and 14 bases separated the two germline ends. CDR3 length: 13 residues. CDR3 sequence reads: CSASGILDYGYTF. For the CDR3, the DNA is TGCAGTGCCTCCGGGATCCTCGACTATGGCTACACCTTC.

This clonotype was detected ten times or more. This chain connects TRBV3-1 to TRBJ2-5; D could derive from TRBD1 or TRBD2 (5 bases each). The germline CDR1 and CDR2 sequences are LGHDT and YNNKEL (reference sequence). V dropped 0 bases and J dropped 5 bases, with 13 bases sitting between them. The CDR3 sequence is 15 residues long. CDR3 loop: CASSQDGASRETQYF. In DNA form, the CDR3 reads TGTGCCAGCAGCCAAGACGGGGCTAGTAGGGAGACCCAGTACTTC.